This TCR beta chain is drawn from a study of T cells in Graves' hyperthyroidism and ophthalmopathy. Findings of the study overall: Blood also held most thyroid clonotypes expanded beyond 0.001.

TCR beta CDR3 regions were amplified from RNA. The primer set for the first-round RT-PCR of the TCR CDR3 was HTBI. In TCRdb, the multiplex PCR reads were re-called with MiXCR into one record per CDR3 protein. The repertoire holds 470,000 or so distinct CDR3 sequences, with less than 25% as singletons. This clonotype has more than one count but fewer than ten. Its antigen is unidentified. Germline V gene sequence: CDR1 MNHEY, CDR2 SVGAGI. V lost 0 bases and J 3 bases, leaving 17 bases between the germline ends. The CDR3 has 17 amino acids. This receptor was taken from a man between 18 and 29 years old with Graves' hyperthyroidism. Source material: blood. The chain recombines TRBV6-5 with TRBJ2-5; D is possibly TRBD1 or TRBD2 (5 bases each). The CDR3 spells CASSYSVTGTIKETQYF. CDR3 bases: TGTGCCAGCAGTTACTCAGTGACCGGGACCATAAAAGAGACCCAGTACTTC.